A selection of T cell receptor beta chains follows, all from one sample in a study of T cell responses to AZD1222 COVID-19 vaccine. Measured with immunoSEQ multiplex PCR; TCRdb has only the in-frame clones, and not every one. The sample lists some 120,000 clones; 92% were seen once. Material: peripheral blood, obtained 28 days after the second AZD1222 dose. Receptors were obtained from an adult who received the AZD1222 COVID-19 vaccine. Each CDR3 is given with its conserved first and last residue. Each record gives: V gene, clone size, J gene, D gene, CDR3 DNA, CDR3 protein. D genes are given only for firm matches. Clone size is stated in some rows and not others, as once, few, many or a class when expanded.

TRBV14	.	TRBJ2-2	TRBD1	TGTGCCAGCAGCCAAGACAGGGGGCCGGCCGGGGAGCTGTTTTTT	CASSQDRGPAGELFF
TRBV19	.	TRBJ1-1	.	TGTGCCATTGGGGAGGGGCGAAAAGCTTTCTTT	CAIGEGRKAFF
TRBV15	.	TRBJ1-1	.	TGTGCCACCAGTCTAGGGAGGACTGAAGCTTTCTTT	CATSLGRTEAFF
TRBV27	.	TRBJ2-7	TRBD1	TGTGCCAGCAGTACTCACGGACAGGGGGCCTACGAGCAGTACTTC	CASSTHGQGAYEQYF
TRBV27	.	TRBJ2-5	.	TGTGCCAGCAGTTTATCTCCCCCAGGGGCCCAAGAGACCCAGTACTTC	CASSLSPPGAQETQYF
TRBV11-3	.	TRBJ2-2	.	TGTGCCAGCAGCTTAGATGGCCAATCCACCGGGGAGCTGTTTTTT	CASSLDGQSTGELFF
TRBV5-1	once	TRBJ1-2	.	TGCGCCAGCACCTCGGGAAGGGTCTCCCGGGTCTATGGCTACACCTTC	CASTSGRVSRVYGYTF
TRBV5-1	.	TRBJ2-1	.	TGCGCCAGCAGCGAAGACATCTACCAGTTCTTC	CASSEDIYQFF
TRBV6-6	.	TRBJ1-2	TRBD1	TGTGCCAGCAGTAAACAGGGGACGAATAACTATGGCTACACCTTC	CASSKQGTNNYGYTF
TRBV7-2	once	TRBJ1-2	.	TGTGCCAGCAGCTTAATAGGGCCGGTCGGCGGCTATGGCTACACCTTC	CASSLIGPVGGYGYTF
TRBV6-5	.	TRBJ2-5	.	TGTGCCAGCAGTTACTCTCCCCGTAGGGCCCAGTACTTC	CASSYSPRRAQYF
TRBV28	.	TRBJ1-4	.	TGTGCCAGCAGTTTCTCCGGAACAGGGTTGTATGAAAAACTGTTTTTT	CASSFSGTGLYEKLFF
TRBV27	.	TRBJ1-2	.	TGTGCCAGCAGTTTTTCTGGGGATGGCTACACCTTC	CASSFSGDGYTF
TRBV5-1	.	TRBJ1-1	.	TGCGCCAGCAGCTTGGGGTTTACCGAGAACACTGAAGCTTTCTTT	CASSLGFTENTEAFF
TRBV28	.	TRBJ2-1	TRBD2	TGTGCCAGCAGTCCCCTAGCGGGAGGGCCAGGGAATGAGCAGTTCTTC	CASSPLAGGPGNEQFF
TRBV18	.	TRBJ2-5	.	TGTGCCAGCTCACCACGGGCAGGACAAGAGACCCAGTACTTC	CASSPRAGQETQYF
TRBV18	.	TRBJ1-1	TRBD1	TGTGCCAGCTCACCACAACCTACAGGGGGCATGAACACTGAAGCTTTCTTT	CASSPQPTGGMNTEAFF
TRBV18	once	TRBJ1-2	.	TGTGCCAGCTCACCACTGCCAGGCGACTATTATGGCTACACCTTC	CASSPLPGDYYGYTF
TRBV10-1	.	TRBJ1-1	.	TGCGCCAGCATCCAGGACAATCCCGTCTCAGACACTGAAGCTTTCTTT	CASIQDNPVSDTEAFF
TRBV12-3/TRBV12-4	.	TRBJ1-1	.	TGTGCCAGCATTATCGAGGGACGGGCCCCAGCTTTCTTT	CASIIEGRAPAFF
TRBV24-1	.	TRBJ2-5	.	TGTGCCACCAGTGATTCTAGCTCGGAGACCCAGTACTTC	CATSDSSSETQYF
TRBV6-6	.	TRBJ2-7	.	TGTGCCAGCAGGGGCAGGATCGCCTACGAGCAGTACTTC	CASRGRIAYEQYF
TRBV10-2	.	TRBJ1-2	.	TGCGCCAGCAGTGAGTCGATGGAGGATGGCTACACCTTC	CASSESMEDGYTF
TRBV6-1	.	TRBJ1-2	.	TGTGCCAGCAGTGAGGGAGGGGGTGGGGGCAACTATGGCTACACCTTC	CASSEGGGGGNYGYTF
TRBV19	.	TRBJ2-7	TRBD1	TGTGCCAGTAGCGGGGACAGGGAACCTCCCTACGAGCAGTACTTC	CASSGDREPPYEQYF
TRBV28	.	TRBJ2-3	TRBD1	TGTGCCAGCAGTTGGGACAGGGCGACAGATACGCAGTATTTT	CASSWDRATDTQYF
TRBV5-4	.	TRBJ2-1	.	TGTGCCAGCAGCTTCTTGGTGAATGAGCAGTTCTTC	CASSFLVNEQFF
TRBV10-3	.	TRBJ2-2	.	TGTGCCATCAGTGATCAGAACACCGGGGAGCTGTTTTTT	CAISDQNTGELFF
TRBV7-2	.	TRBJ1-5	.	TGTGCCAGCAGCTTGACAGGAATTAGCAATCAGCCCCAGCATTTT	CASSLTGISNQPQHF
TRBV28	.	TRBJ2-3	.	TGTGCCAGCAGTTACAGAGATACGCAGTATTTT	CASSYRDTQYF
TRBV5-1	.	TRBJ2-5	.	TGCGCCAGCAGCGATGGACAGGAGGGGGAGACCCAGTACTTC	CASSDGQEGETQYF
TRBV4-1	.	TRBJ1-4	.	TGCGCCAGCAGCCGTGTACCAGGGGTAAATGAAAAACTGTTTTTT	CASSRVPGVNEKLFF
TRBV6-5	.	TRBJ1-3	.	TGTGCCAGCAGTTACGGGGCTGGAAACACCATATATTTT	CASSYGAGNTIYF
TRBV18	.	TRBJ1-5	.	TGTGCCAGCTCACCACACAGCAATCAGCCCCAGCATTTT	CASSPHSNQPQHF
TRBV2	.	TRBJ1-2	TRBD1	TGTGCCAGCGAACAGGGGGACTATGGCTACACCTTC	CASEQGDYGYTF
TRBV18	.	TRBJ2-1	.	TGTGCCAGCTCTCTCAACAGGGTGTACGGAGCCGATGAGCAGTTCTTC	CASSLNRVYGADEQFF
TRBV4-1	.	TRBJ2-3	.	TGCGCCAGCACCCCCCTAGAGGGTTCAGATACGCAGTATTTT	CASTPLEGSDTQYF
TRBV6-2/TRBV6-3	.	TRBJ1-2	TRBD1	TGTGCCAGCAGTTACAACCCCGGGACAGCCTATGGCTACACCTTC	CASSYNPGTAYGYTF
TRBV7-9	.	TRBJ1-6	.	TGTGCCAGCAGCCGACAGGAATTTAATTCACCCCTCCACTTT	CASSRQEFNSPLHF
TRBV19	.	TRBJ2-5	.	TGTGCCAGTAGTACGGGAGTAGGGGGGGAGACCCAGTACTTC	CASSTGVGGETQYF
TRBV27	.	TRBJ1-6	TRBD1	TGTGCCAGCAGGGGACAGGGGTACGAAACCCTCCACTTT	CASRGQGYETLHF
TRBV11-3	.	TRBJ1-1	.	TGTGCCAGCACCCGAGGTCCGGGCACTGAAGCTTTCTTT	CASTRGPGTEAFF
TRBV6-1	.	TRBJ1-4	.	TGTGCCAGCAGTGACGATGGAGGGGAAAAACTGTTTTTT	CASSDDGGEKLFF
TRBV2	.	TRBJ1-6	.	TGTGCCAGCAGTGTGGGGGGCGCGGGTAATAATTCACCCCTCCACTTT	CASSVGGAGNNSPLHF
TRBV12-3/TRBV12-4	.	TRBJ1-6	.	TGTGCCAGCCAGGACAGATATAATTCACCCCTCCACTTT	CASQDRYNSPLHF
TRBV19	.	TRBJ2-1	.	TGTGCCAGTAGATGGGCATCTGCTGGGTGGAATGAGCAGTTCTTC	CASRWASAGWNEQFF
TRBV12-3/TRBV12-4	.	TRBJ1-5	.	TGTGCCAGCAGTTTGATGAATCAGCCCCAGCATTTT	CASSLMNQPQHF